A single sample gave rise to the 15 T cell receptor beta chains below, sequenced in a study of blood T cell repertoires in COVID-19 (dated by TCRdb to about 2020). Library construction relied on the immunoSEQ multiplex PCR assay. This immuneACCESS table, as held by TCRdb, lists in-frame sequences with V and J called but not all clones. Of the missing ones, under half trace to an unresolved V gene in checked studies; the others have no known cause. This sample lists a few hundred thousand clones; over 75% were detected once. The ten largest make up roughly 2% of the sample. The sequenced material came from peripheral blood. Receptor source: a man aged 25 to 40 who had recovered from COVID-19.

The chain recombines TRBV25-1 with TRBJ2-3; D is ambiguous. Germline CDR1 is MGHDK and CDR2 is SYGVNS. The CDR3 has 13 residues. V was trimmed by 1 base and J by 7 bases, leaving 9 bases between them. The CDR3 coding sequence is TGTGCCAGCAGTGAATTCCTACCTAATACGCAGTATTTT. This encodes CASSEFLPNTQYF.

This chain uses TRBV6-5 with TRBJ2-5; 9 positions agree with TRBD1. The J segment lost 4 bases and the V segment lost 7 bases, leaving 1 base of the junction unmatched. The CDR3 contains 12 residues. Germline CDR1 is MNHEY and CDR2 is SVGAGI. CDR3: CASTGQGETQYF. In DNA form, the CDR3 reads TGTGCCAGCACGGGACAGGGAGAGACCCAGTACTTC.

This chain uses TRBV9 with TRBJ1-1, with 8 positions matching TRBD1. This CDR3 is built from 16 residues. Germline CDR1 SGDLS, CDR2 YYNGEE. V lost 2 bases to trimming and J lost 5 bases; unmatched junction nucleotides: 11. The CDR3 DNA reads TGTGCCAGCAGCGTGGGACAGGCTCCCAGGGAAACTGAAGCTTTCTTT. This gives the protein CASSVGQAPRETEAFF.

The chain employs TRBV2 and TRBJ1-5; possibly TRBD1 for D (5 bases). The CDR3 runs to 13 residues. Germline V gene lookup returns CDR1 SNHLY and CDR2 FYNNEI. V lost 6 bases and J 3 bases, leaving 9 bases between the germline ends. The CDR3 is CASRQENNQPQHF. The CDR3 DNA is TGTGCCAGCAGACAGGAAAACAATCAGCCCCAGCATTTT.

The V gene is TRBV18, the J gene TRBJ1-5, with D tentatively TRBD1 (5 bases). V lost 2 bases and J 6 bases, leaving 11 bases between the germline ends. Per the germline V gene, CDR1 is KGHSH and CDR2 is LQKENI. This CDR3 spans 14 amino acids. In DNA, the CDR3 is TGTGCCAGCTCACCAGAGCAGGGTCCTCAGCCCCAGCATTTT. Amino acid sequence: CASSPEQGPQPQHF.

V gene TRBV9 combines with J gene TRBJ1-1; D is undetermined. CDR1 is SGDLS, CDR2 YYNGEE, per germline. CDR3 length: 13 amino acids. Trimming stripped 4 bases from V and 3 bases from J, with 10 bases between. The CDR3 DNA reads TGTGCCAGCAGCCCCCGGGGATACACTGAAGCTTTCTTT. This gives the protein CASSPRGYTEAFF.

J is TRBJ2-7 and V is TRBV19, with 7 bases lining up with TRBD2. The CDR3 is 12 amino acids. Germline V gene sequence: CDR1 LNHDA, CDR2 SQIVND (reference sequence). V shed 9 bases, J shed 3 bases, and the junction held 5 bases outside the gene matches. CDR3: CASTGTNYEQYV. The CDR3 nucleotides read TGTGCCAGCACCGGGACTAACTACGAGCAGTACGTC.

The chain carries TRBV18 and TRBJ2-2, with D maybe TRBD1 (6 bases). V lost 4 bases, J lost 6 bases, and 12 bases lay in between. CDR3 length: 14 amino acids. Germline-derived CDR1 and CDR2 are KGHSH and LQKENI. The CDR3 spells CASSLMDSSGELFF. CDR3 nucleotides: TGTGCCAGCTCACTAATGGACAGTTCCGGGGAGCTGTTTTTT. Complete variable domain (other parts from reference TRBV18 and TRBJ2-2): NAGVMQNPRHLVRRRGQEARLRCSPMKGHSHVYWYRQLPEEGLKFMVYLQKENIIDESGMPKERFSAEFPKEGPSILRIQQVVRGDSAAYFCASSLMDSSGELFFGEGSRLTVL.

The chain combines TRBV6-1 with TRBJ1-5; D is uncertain. Germline CDR1 MNHNS, CDR2 SASEGT. CDR3 length: 14 residues. The V gene lost 0 bases and the J gene lost 5 bases, with 8 bases spanning the gap. The CDR3 DNA follows: TGTGCCAGCAGTGAAGCCGCAGGTTATCAGCCCCAGCATTTT. Translating it yields CASSEAAGYQPQHF.

This clone was seen only once. V usage is TRBV6-5 and J usage is TRBJ1-1, with D possibly TRBD1 on 6 matching bases. CDR1 is MNHEY, CDR2 SVGAGI, per germline. The CDR3 has 16 residues. V lost 4 bases to trimming and J lost 1 base, with 16 bases between them. CDR3 sequence: CASSSGRQVANTEAFF. The CDR3 DNA reads as TGTGCCAGCAGTTCGGGGCGACAGGTCGCGAACACTGAAGCTTTCTTT.

Of note for this clone: The same CDR3 is also encoded by other DNA sequences in this sample. The chain has TRBV3-1 (or the pseudogene TRBV3-2) and TRBJ1-5; D may be TRBD1 (6 bases). The CDR3 sequence is 14 residues long. The germline CDR1 and CDR2 sequences are LGHDT and YNNKEL (reference sequence). Trimming left V 1 base short and J 5 bases short, with 9 bases between. CDR3 sequence (DNA): TGTGCCAGCAGCCAAGTACAGGGTGATCAGCCCCAGCATTTT. It specifies CASSQVQGDQPQHF.

CDR3 in DNA: TGTGCCAGCAGCCAAGACAGTCCTGAAGCTTTCTTT. This sequence encodes CASSQDSPEAFF. V is TRBV3-1 (or the pseudogene TRBV3-2) and J is TRBJ1-1; D call uncertain. The V gene lost 0 bases and the J gene lost 6 bases, with 5 bases spanning the gap. The CDR3 is 12 residues long. From germline, CDR1 is LGHDT and CDR2 YNNKEL (reference sequence).

The chain carries TRBV25-1 and TRBJ1-2; possible D gene TRBD1, 5 bases. Germline values: CDR1 MGHDK, CDR2 SYGVNS. Trimming pared 6 bases from V and 7 bases from J, leaving 18 bases between. CDR3 size: 14 residues. The CDR3 DNA reads as TGTGCCAGCAGGGGTTGGAGGGGAAAGGGTGGCTACACCTTC. This translates into CASRGWRGKGGYTF.

V gene TRBV2 combines with J gene TRBJ2-7; D call uncertain. The V gene's germline CDR1 is SNHLY and CDR2 FYNNEI. The germline V and J ends were trimmed by 8 bases and 6 bases, with 17 bases remaining between them. The length of the CDR3 is 13 residues. Written as DNA, the CDR3 is TGTGCCAGCGTCCCCCGCCTGGTCGGCGAGCAGTACGTC. Residues: CASVPRLVGEQYV.

The chain has TRBV19 and TRBJ1-2, with D uncertain. V was pared by 5 bases and J by 5 bases, with 12 bases between. CDR1 and CDR2 from the germline V gene are LNHDA and SQIVND (reference sequence). The CDR3 sequence is 13 residues long. The CDR3 is CASSPIHSYGYTF. Here the CDR3 DNA reads TGTGCCAGTAGTCCGATTCACAGTTATGGCTACACCTTC.